This T cell receptor beta chain is drawn from a study of blood T cell repertoires in COVID-19. After removal of 1 base from V and 4 bases from J, the junction contained 5 bases not matched to a gene. CDR1 and CDR2 from the germline V gene are SQVTM and ANQGSEA. CDR3 length equals 15 residues. The assay was immunoSEQ multiplex PCR, and TCRdb's table has in-frame clones only and misses some. Here the sample spans around 120,000 clones, about 88% being singletons. This clonotype was obtained from a human donor in a cohort sampled during active COVID-19. The chain couples TRBV29-1 to TRBJ1-5; 9 bases match TRBD1. The sample comprised peripheral blood. The CDR3: CSVEVGTGPNQPQHF. CDR3 coding DNA: TGCAGCGTTGAAGTGGGGACAGGGCCTAATCAGCCCCAGCATTTT.